This T cell receptor beta chain emerged from a study of lymphopenia after photon versus proton radiotherapy. The CDR3 length is 13 residues. The V gene's germline CDR1 is SGHRS and CDR2 YFSETQ. Trimming left V 0 bases short and J 2 bases short, with 3 bases between. Broader study findings: Post-nadir TCR diversity decline inversely tracked overall survival among those who died. Relative stability marked proton patients; photon patients lost diversity and naive cells. After the lymphocyte nadir, photon-treated repertoires showed oligoclonal expansion, especially of CD8+ Temra cells.

Libraries were prepared by immunoSEQ multiplex PCR; TCRdb keeps only in-frame clonotypes and omits some of them. Found here are 55,000 to 70,000 clones, roughly 90% of them singletons; the top ten hold about 3%. To note about this clone: Its cognate antigen is unknown.

Sequences were derived from peripheral blood, sampled from a patient treated with photon-based radiotherapy. The clonotype comes from a woman between 65 and 79 years old with pancreatic cancer. The V gene is TRBV5-1, the J gene TRBJ1-5, with D uncertain. The CDR3 spells CASSLGRNQPQHF. In DNA, the CDR3 is TGCGCCAGCAGCTTGGGCCGCAATCAGCCCCAGCATTTT.